This entry features one T cell receptor beta chain sequence. The source of the sample is a study of blood T cell repertoires in COVID-19. Germline CDR1 and CDR2: SGHNT and YYREEE (reference sequence). This CDR3 is 13 amino acids long. Trimming removed 0 bases from V and 3 bases from J, with 6 bases in between. This table comes from immunoSEQ multiplex PCR, and its TCRdb copy is limited to in-frame clones, with some not included. Of about 160,000 clones in the sample, 70% to 80% are singletons; the top ten hold 8% to 9.5%. What was sequenced was peripheral blood. This sequence was found in a man in his sixties with acute or convalescent COVID-19. V gene TRBV5-4 combines with J gene TRBJ2-5; no reliable D call. The CDR3: CASSLGPEETQYF. The CDR3 region has the DNA TGTGCCAGCAGCTTGGGGCCAGAAGAGACCCAGTACTTC.